A single sample gave rise to the 30 T cell receptor beta chains below, sequenced in a study of T cells in Graves' hyperthyroidism and ophthalmopathy (dated by TCRdb to the late 2010s). Libraries were made using multiplex PCR. For sequencing, an Illumina HiSeq 2000 was employed. The TCR beta CDR3 regions were amplified from RNA transcripts. For the first round of RT-PCR on the TCR CDR3, the HTBI primer set was used together with the Qiagen OneStep RT-PCR kit. The raw public reads went through TCRdb reprocessing: fastp at Q25, MiXCR clone calling, in-frame beta chains kept. CDR3 protein duplicates are merged, each entry listing the most common genes and DNA. Present in this sample are more than 350,000 distinct CDR3 sequences, 15% of which were seen just once. Over 25% of the sample is in the top ten clones. The sequencing sample was made of blood. These receptors were collected from a woman between 25 and 40 years old with Graves' hyperthyroidism.

This clonotype has at least ten counts. J is TRBJ1-3 and V is TRBV28; D uncertain. Germline CDR1 reads MDHEN; CDR2 reads SYDVKM. CDR3 length equals 13 residues. Trimming left V 1 base short and J 4 bases short, with 5 bases between. CDR3 coding DNA: TGTGCCAGCAGTTTATCCTGGGGAAACACCATATATTTT. Protein product: CASSLSWGNTIYF.

This clonotype came up many times. The V call is TRBV11-2, the J call TRBJ2-3; D gene uncertain. Germline V gene data show CDR1 as SGHAT and CDR2 as FQNNGV. This CDR3 spans 13 amino acids. V lost 1 base and J lost 2, with 4 bases in between. The CDR3 sequence: CASSLGYTDTQYF. CDR3 sequence (DNA): TGTGCCAGCAGCTTAGGTTACACAGATACGCAGTATTTT.

This clonotype was found many times. The V call is TRBV27, the J call TRBJ2-1, with TRBD2 identical over 9 bases. CDR1 and CDR2 (germline): MNHEY, SMNVEV (reference sequence). V shed 4 bases, J shed 6 bases, and the junction held 10 bases outside the gene matches. CDR3 length: 16 residues. The CDR3 is CASSSLLAGVGNEQFF. The CDR3 bases are TGTGCCAGCAGTTCCCTCTTAGCGGGAGTGGGCAATGAGCAGTTCTTC.

J is TRBJ2-1 and V is TRBV28; 11 bases fit TRBD2. Losses at the gene ends were 5 bases for V and 4 bases for J; bases not matched to a gene: 10. CDR1 is MDHEN and CDR2 is SYDVKM in the germline V gene. The CDR3 is 17 amino acids. The CDR3 sequence is CASSPGKIAGGYNEQFF. DNA of the CDR3: TGTGCCAGCAGTCCAGGAAAAATAGCGGGAGGGTACAATGAGCAGTTCTTC. Combining the CDR3 with reference TRBV28 and TRBJ2-1 gives the whole variable domain DVKVTQSSRYLVKRTGEKVFLECVQDMDHENMFWYRQDPGLGLRLIYFSYDVKMKEKGDIPEGYSVSREKKERFSLILESASTNQTSMYLCASSPGKIAGGYNEQFFGPGTRLTVL.

The V call is TRBV18, the J call TRBJ2-7; D is unclear. The CDR3 extends over 14 amino acids. Germline values: CDR1 KGHSH, CDR2 LQKENI. Trimming took off 4 bases at V and 6 bases at J, with 16 bases between the two ends. Here the CDR3 DNA reads TGTGCCAGCTCACTAATCGGCGGAAAGGGCGAGCAGTACTTC. Its translation is CASSLIGGKGEQYF.

This clonotype showed up many times. This chain connects TRBV6-5 to TRBJ2-7; D is undetermined. The CDR3 spans 11 residues. The ends were cut back, 0 bases at V and 6 bases at J, with 3 bases in the middle. Germline loops: CDR1 MNHEY, CDR2 SVGAGI. CDR3 region: CASSYSGEQYF. The CDR3 DNA is TGTGCCAGCAGTTACTCGGGCGAGCAGTACTTC.

This clonotype was counted at least ten times. The chain links TRBV5-1 to TRBJ2-3; the D gene is possibly TRBD2 (6 bases). V lost 3 bases and J 7 bases, leaving 21 bases between the germline ends. The V gene's germline CDR1 is SGHRS and CDR2 YFSETQ. The CDR3 runs 16 residues. CDR3 sequence: CASSSKDYSFGNTQYF. CDR3 DNA sequence: TGCGCCAGCAGCTCCAAGGACTACTCGTTCGGGAATACGCAGTATTTT.

CDR3 nucleotide sequence: TGCAGCGTTGAAGGGGGGGATTTGACGTTGACAGGGTCAGAAGAGACCCAGTACTTC. Its protein is CSVEGGDLTLTGSEETQYF. The genes are TRBV29-1 and TRBJ2-5; a weak D match, TRBD1 (7 bases). The germline V gene has CDR1 SQVTM and CDR2 ANQGSEA. The V end was cut by 1 base, the J end by 3 bases, with 27 bases between. This CDR3 spans 19 amino acids.

This clonotype was seen repeatedly, ten times or more. The CDR3 spells CASSPMTSGYHNEQFF. The DNA of the CDR3 is TGTGCCAGCAGCCCTATGACTAGCGGGTACCACAATGAGCAGTTCTTC. The chain has TRBV11-2 and TRBJ2-1; TRBD2 matches at 10 bases. The V gene end was trimmed by 5 bases and the J gene end by 5 bases; junction bases not matched to a gene: 9. The CDR3 runs to 16 residues. The germline V gene has CDR1 SGHAT and CDR2 FQNNGV.

Many counts were recorded for this clonotype. The chain carries TRBV28 and TRBJ2-1; 9 bases line up with TRBD1. Per germline, CDR1 MDHEN and CDR2 SYDVKM. V trimming: 6 bases; J trimming: 2 bases; junction bases outside the gene matches: 14. This CDR3 is 18 amino acids long. The CDR3 reads CASSLRRSRTGAYNEQFF. The DNA of the CDR3 is TGTGCCAGCAGCCTCCGACGTTCTCGGACAGGGGCCTACAATGAGCAGTTCTTC. Looking up the rest from reference TRBV28 and TRBJ2-1 gives the full variable domain: DVKVTQSSRYLVKRTGEKVFLECVQDMDHENMFWYRQDPGLGLRLIYFSYDVKMKEKGDIPEGYSVSREKKERFSLILESASTNQTSMYLCASSLRRSRTGAYNEQFFGPGTRLTVL.

This clonotype was recorded a few times. The chain recombines TRBV12-3 or TRBV12-4 with TRBJ2-1; D unclear. The CDR3 runs 12 residues. Trimming left V 4 bases short and J 12 bases short, with 13 bases between. DNA of the CDR3: TGTGCCAGCAGTTCGGACGTCGGCTGGCAGTTCTTC. It translates to CASSSDVGWQFF.

V is TRBV7-2 and J is TRBJ1-1, with D perhaps TRBD1 (6 bases). The CDR3 has 15 amino acids. The germline V gene has CDR1 SGHTA and CDR2 FQGNSA. V lost 5 bases, J lost 5 bases, and 18 bases lay in between. The CDR3 bases are TGTGCCAGCAGCCCGGCGGGGGGGGCCGGGACTGAAGCTTTCTTT. Amino acids: CASSPAGGAGTEAFF.

This clonotype appeared many times. The chain uses TRBV5-1 and TRBJ2-7, with D uncertain. Germline V gene sequence: CDR1 SGHRS, CDR2 YFSETQ. V was shortened by 1 base and J by 2 bases, with 7 bases between the two germline ends. The CDR3 consists of 13 residues. CDR3 residues: CASSLFGTYEQYF. The CDR3 DNA reads TGCGCCAGCAGCTTGTTTGGGACCTACGAGCAGTACTTC.

In its sample, this clonotype was seen a few times. This chain connects TRBV3-1 to TRBJ2-2; TRBD2 matches 8 bases. Germline V lookup: CDR1 LGHDT, CDR2 YNNKEL (reference sequence). J was trimmed by 4 bases and V by 5 bases; bases with no gene match: 6. The CDR3 contains 15 residues. CDR3 residues: CASSERELGTGELFF. The CDR3 coding sequence is TGTGCCAGCAGCGAGCGGGAGCTGGGCACCGGGGAGCTGTTTTTT.

The table lists this clonotype with a few counts. This chain links TRBV28 with TRBJ1-4; the D gene is possibly TRBD1 (5 bases). V lost 2 bases, J lost 7 bases, and 8 bases lay in between. The germline gives CDR1 MDHEN, CDR2 SYDVKM. CDR3 length: 13 amino acids. CDR3 residues: CASSLGAGEKLFF. CDR3 in DNA: TGTGCCAGCAGTTTAGGGGCGGGTGAAAAACTGTTTTTT.

This clonotype was observed many times. V and J are TRBV20-1 and TRBJ2-1; D not certain. This CDR3 region has 17 residues. V was clipped by 0 bases and J by 9 bases, with 24 bases between them. Germline CDR1 reads DFQATT; CDR2 reads SNEGSKA (reference sequence). CDR3 region: CSARDPDPGRSPGEQFF. CDR3 bases: TGCAGTGCTAGAGATCCCGACCCGGGCCGAAGCCCGGGTGAGCAGTTCTTC.

Concerning this clonotype itself: Since a much larger clone is just one base distant, this may be a read error. This rearrangement joins TRBV30 to TRBJ2-5, with unresolved D. Germline V gives CDR1 GTSNPN, CDR2 SVGIG (reference sequence). The germline V and J ends were trimmed by 7 bases and 1 base, with 13 bases remaining between them. The CDR3 length is 13 residues. The chain's CDR3 is CALSRPIQETQYF. The CDR3 DNA is TGTGCCTTGAGCCGTCCGATCCAAGAGACCCAGTACTTC.

In this sample, this clonotype turned up many times. This chain uses TRBV27 with TRBJ2-7, with 7 bases matching TRBD1. Germline V gene lookup returns CDR1 MNHEY and CDR2 SMNVEV (reference sequence). Trimming at V came to 6 bases and at J to 3 bases, leaving 5 bases not matched to a gene. This CDR3 region has 13 residues. CDR3 bases: TGTGCCAGCAGACAAGGGGGCGGCTACGAGCAGTACTTC. This translates into CASRQGGGYEQYF.

This clonotype was counted a few times. The chain employs TRBV14 and TRBJ1-1; D might be TRBD1 (5 bases). The CDR3 is 12 amino acids. Germline loops: CDR1 SGHDN, CDR2 FVKESK. With 0 bases removed from V and 11 bases from J, the gap between germline ends came to 10 bases. Here the CDR3 reads CASSQDRVGAFF. The CDR3 bases are TGTGCCAGCAGCCAAGACAGGGTTGGTGCTTTCTTT.

Ten or more counts support this clonotype. The V call is TRBV2, the J call TRBJ2-5, with D possibly matching TRBD2 (5 bases). The CDR3 sequence is 14 residues long. Germline V CDR1 and CDR2: SNHLY, FYNNEI. Trimming took 3 bases from V and 5 from J, leaving 13 bases between them. CDR3 sequence reads: CASSDPGSDETQYF. The CDR3 DNA sequence: TGTGCCAGCAGTGATCCGGGATCGGACGAGACCCAGTACTTC.

This clonotype has a count of ten or more. The genes are TRBV20-1 and TRBJ2-1, with D tentatively TRBD2 (6 bases). The V gene's germline CDR1 is DFQATT and CDR2 SNEGSKA (reference sequence). There are 14 residues in the CDR3. Trimming cost V 0 bases and J 2 bases, with 8 bases left between them. CDR3 region: CSARDGGTYNEQFF. The CDR3 nucleotides read TGCAGTGCTAGAGATGGAGGGACCTACAATGAGCAGTTCTTC.

This clonotype was detected only a few times. This chain joins TRBV5-1 and TRBJ1-1, with D unresolved. V shed 0 bases and J shed 6 bases, with 18 bases lying between them. The CDR3 length is 16 residues. From germline, CDR1 is SGHRS and CDR2 YFSETQ. The CDR3 bases are TGCGCCAGCAGCTTGGCCGATCGGGTCGGGTTTGCTGAAGCTTTCTTT. It specifies CASSLADRVGFAEAFF.

This clonotype was detected many times. The V call is TRBV30, the J call TRBJ2-1; 9 bases agree with TRBD2. V trimming: 4 bases; J trimming: 8 bases; junction bases outside the gene matches: 12. Germline CDR1 reads GTSNPN; CDR2 reads SVGIG (reference sequence). The CDR3 extends over 15 amino acids. The CDR3 sequence is CAWTTGTSSNHEQFF. The CDR3 coding sequence is TGTGCCTGGACAACCGGGACTAGCTCAAATCATGAGCAGTTCTTC.

The chain has TRBV28 and TRBJ2-6; tentatively, D is TRBD2 (8 bases). This CDR3 comprises 18 residues. The germline V gene encodes CDR1 MDHEN and CDR2 SYDVKM. The ends were cut back, 4 bases at V and 2 bases at J, with 18 bases in the middle. CDR3 coding DNA: TGTGCCAGCAGTTCCACGGGAGGGGGCGGGGCTGGGGCCAACGTCCTGACTTTC. Translation: CASSSTGGGGAGANVLTF.

In its sample, this clonotype was seen many times. The V and J genes are TRBV18 and TRBJ2-1; a weak D match, TRBD2 (6 bases). CDR1 is KGHSH, CDR2 LQKENI, per germline. V was clipped by 9 bases and J by 0 bases, with 9 bases between them. This CDR3 comprises 13 residues. Written as DNA, the CDR3 is TGTGCCAGTCGGGAGAGCTCCTACAATGAGCAGTTCTTC. It codes for CASRESSYNEQFF.

This chain connects TRBV5-1 to TRBJ2-2; D not certain. CDR1 and CDR2 from the germline V gene are SGHRS and YFSETQ. CDR3 length equals 15 residues. Trimming took 0 bases from V and 5 from J, leaving 11 bases between them. The CDR3 here is CASSLDRSATGELFF. Here the CDR3 DNA reads TGCGCCAGCAGCTTGGATAGAAGTGCGACCGGGGAGCTGTTTTTT.

The chain couples TRBV10-3 to TRBJ2-1, with 7 bases identical to TRBD1. Germline V gene data show CDR1 as ENHRY and CDR2 as SYGVKD. The CDR3 contains 13 residues. V gave up 2 bases and J gave up 5 bases; unmatched junction bases: 0. This CDR3 is CAISEGQDNEQFF. As DNA, the CDR3 is TGTGCCATCAGTGAGGGACAGGACAATGAGCAGTTCTTC.

This clonotype was seen more than once but under ten times. The rearrangement uses TRBV3-1 and TRBJ2-2; no definite D call. V gave up 4 bases and J gave up 7 bases, with 10 bases separating them. The CDR3 loop spans 13 amino acids. The V gene's germline CDR1 is LGHDT and CDR2 YNNKEL (reference sequence). CDR3 nucleotides: TGTGCCAGCAGCCTGTATAGATACGGGGAGCTGTTTTTT. Protein: CASSLYRYGELFF.

This clonotype has a count of ten or more. This chain connects TRBV20-1 to TRBJ2-7; 10 bases map to TRBD1. CDR1 and CDR2 (germline): DFQATT, SNEGSKA (reference sequence). Trimming cost V 2 bases and J 3 bases; bases outside gene matches: 4. The CDR3 is made up of 14 amino acids. In DNA form, the CDR3 reads TGCAGTGCTAGATTGGACAGGGGGGGCTACGAGCAGTACTTC. The encoded protein is CSARLDRGGYEQYF.

A remark on this clonotype: Likely a read error: the CDR3 ends without its conserved phenylalanine or tryptophan. DNA of the CDR3: TGTGCCAGCGGTGGTGAAGGGAAGAACACTGAAGCTTTCCTT. It encodes CASGGEGKNTEAFL. J is TRBJ1-1 and V is TRBV2; D not resolved. The CDR3 loop spans 14 amino acids. Germline CDR1 SNHLY, CDR2 FYNNEI. The V end lost 8 bases, the J end lost 1 base, and 14 bases lay between the germline ends.